What follows are 6 T cell receptor beta chains derived from one specimen sequenced in a study of graft-versus-host responses after intestinal transplantation. Their antigens are not known. Here immunoSEQ multiplex PCR was the method, and the copy in TCRdb shows in-frame clones only, minus some. Here the sample spans some 130,000 clones, about 95% being singletons. The input for sequencing was unstimulated CD8+ T cells sorted from spleen or lymph node cells, taken before intestinal transplant. These receptors all stem from a human donor who received an intestinal transplant.

The V and J genes are TRBV27 and TRBJ1-1; D not certain. The CDR3 runs 15 residues. Germline V lookup: CDR1 MNHEY, CDR2 SMNVEV (reference sequence). Trimming took 6 bases from V and 1 from J, leaving 15 bases between them. The CDR3 DNA is TGTGCCAGCAGGCCAACCGGCGAGCCGAACACTGAAGCTTTCTTT. Translating it yields CASRPTGEPNTEAFF.

The CDR3 here is CASRETGWNEQFF. The CDR3 DNA follows: TGTGCCAGCAGAGAAACAGGGTGGAATGAGCAGTTCTTC. This rearrangement joins TRBV27 to TRBJ2-1, with D perhaps matching TRBD1 (6 bases). Trimming removed 6 bases from V and 7 bases from J, with 13 bases in between. Germline V gives CDR1 MNHEY, CDR2 SMNVEV (reference sequence). This CDR3 is 13 amino acids long.

The chain uses TRBV6-6 and TRBJ2-7; D is perhaps TRBD2 (5 bases). The CDR3 has 12 amino acids. With 2 bases removed from V and 6 bases from J, the gap between germline ends came to 8 bases. The germline CDR1 and CDR2 sequences are MNHNY and SVGAGI (reference sequence). CDR3 loop: CASSYGGGEQYF. The DNA of the CDR3 is TGTGCCAGCAGTTACGGCGGAGGCGAGCAGTACTTC.

As concerns this clone: Additional DNA sequences in this sample encode the identical CDR3. The chain joins TRBV5-1 to TRBJ1-1; a possible D gene is TRBD1 (5 bases). The CDR3 sequence is 14 residues long. V shed 0 bases and J shed 5 bases, with 11 bases lying between them. Germline V gene sequence: CDR1 SGHRS, CDR2 YFSETQ. CDR3 sequence: CASSLAGRGTEAFF. CDR3 bases: TGCGCCAGCAGCTTGGCCGGGCGGGGGACTGAAGCTTTCTTT.

The chain joins TRBV29-1 to TRBJ2-7; 7 bases match TRBD1. The germline V gene has CDR1 SQVTM and CDR2 ANQGSEA. The CDR3 totals 14 residues. The V and J ends lost 7 bases and 4 bases, in that order; junction bases with no gene match: 13. CDR3 nucleotide sequence: TGCAGCGCTAAAGGGGGCATGGATCTTTACGAGCAGTACTTC. Protein product: CSAKGGMDLYEQYF.

The gene calls are TRBV6-5 and TRBJ2-1; D remains ambiguous. V lost 8 bases, J lost 14 bases, and 13 bases lay in between. The germline V gene encodes CDR1 MNHEY and CDR2 SVGAGI. The CDR3 spans 10 residues. CDR3 loop: CASGQSVEFF. The DNA of the CDR3 is TGTGCCAGCGGCCAATCGGTCGAGTTCTTC.